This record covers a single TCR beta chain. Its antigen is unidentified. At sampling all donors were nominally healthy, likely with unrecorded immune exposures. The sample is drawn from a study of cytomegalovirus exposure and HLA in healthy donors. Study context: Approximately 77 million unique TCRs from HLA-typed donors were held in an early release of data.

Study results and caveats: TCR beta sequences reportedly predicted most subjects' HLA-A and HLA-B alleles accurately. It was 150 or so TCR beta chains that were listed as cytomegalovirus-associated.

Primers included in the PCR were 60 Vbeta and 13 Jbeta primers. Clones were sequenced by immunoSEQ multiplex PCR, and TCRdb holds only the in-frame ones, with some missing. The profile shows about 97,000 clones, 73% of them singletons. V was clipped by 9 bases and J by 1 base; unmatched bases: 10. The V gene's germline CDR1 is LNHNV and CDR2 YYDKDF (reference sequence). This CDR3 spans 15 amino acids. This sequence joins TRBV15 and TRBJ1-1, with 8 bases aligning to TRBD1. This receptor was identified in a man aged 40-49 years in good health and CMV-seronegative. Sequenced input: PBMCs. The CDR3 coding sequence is TGTGCCACTATAAACCCCGGGACAGGGAACACTGAAGCTTTCTTT. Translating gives CATINPGTGNTEAFF. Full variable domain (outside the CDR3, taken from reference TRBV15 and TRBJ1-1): DAMVIQNPRYQVTQFGKPVTLSCSQTLNHNVMYWYQQKSSQAPKLLFHYYDKDFNNEADTPDNFQSRRPNTSFCFLDIRSPGLGDTAMYLCATINPGTGNTEAFFGQGTRLTVV.